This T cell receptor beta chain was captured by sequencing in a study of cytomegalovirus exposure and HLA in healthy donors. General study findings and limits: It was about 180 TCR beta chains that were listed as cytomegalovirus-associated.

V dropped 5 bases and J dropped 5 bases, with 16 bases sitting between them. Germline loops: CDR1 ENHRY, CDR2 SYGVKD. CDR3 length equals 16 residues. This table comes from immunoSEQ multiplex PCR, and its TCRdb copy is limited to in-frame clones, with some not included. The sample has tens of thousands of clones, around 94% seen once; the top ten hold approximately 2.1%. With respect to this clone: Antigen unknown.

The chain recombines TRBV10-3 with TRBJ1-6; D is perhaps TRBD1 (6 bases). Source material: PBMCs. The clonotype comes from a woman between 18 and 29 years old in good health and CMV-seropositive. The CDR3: CAISPAGGQDNSPLHF. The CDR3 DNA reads TGTGCCATCAGTCCTGCGGGGGGGCAGGATAATTCACCCCTCCACTTT.